The 9 T cell receptor beta chains below come from one sample, sequenced in a study of T cell repertoires in cytomegalovirus infection. TCRdb analysed the reads with MiXCR anew, one entry per CDR3 protein. The sample records under 850,000 distinct CDR3 sequences, 35% to 45% being singletons. Sequencing used PBMCs. The receptors originated from a human donor in good health (CMV status not recorded). Some clones in this sample may be carry-over from other donors' samples.

A single count supports this clonotype. J is TRBJ2-3 and V is TRBV29-1, with D perhaps matching TRBD1 or TRBD2 (5 bases each). CDR1 and CDR2 (germline): SQVTM, ANQGSEA. The CDR3 runs to 15 residues. V was cut by 0 bases and J by 4 bases, with 14 bases left in between. Written as DNA, the CDR3 is TGCAGCGTTGAAGATGTTCGAGGGACCGCAGATACGCAGTATTTT. This translates into CSVEDVRGTADTQYF.

V gene TRBV28 combines with J gene TRBJ1-6, with TRBD1 matching 9 bases. CDR3 length: 16 amino acids. V gave up 5 bases and J gave up 6 bases; unmatched junction bases: 8. The germline V gene encodes CDR1 MDHEN and CDR2 SYDVKM. Here the CDR3 reads CASSPLQGQGNSPLHF. DNA of the CDR3: TGTGCCAGCAGTCCCCTCCAGGGACAGGGTAATTCACCCCTCCACTTT.

The chain carries TRBV4-3 and TRBJ2-5, with a weak D call TRBD2 (6 bases). The ends were cut back, 0 bases at V and 4 bases at J, with 15 bases in the middle. The CDR3 spans 16 residues. Per the germline V gene, CDR1 is LGHNA and CDR2 is YSLEER. This CDR3 is CASSQESLRSGETQYF. The CDR3 region has the DNA TGCGCCAGCAGCCAAGAATCGTTGCGTAGCGGAGAGACCCAGTACTTC.

V and J are TRBV7-9 and TRBJ2-1; a possible D gene is TRBD1 (5 bases). This CDR3 has 15 residues. Trimming pared 3 bases from V and 2 bases from J, leaving 11 bases between. Germline lookup yields CDR1 SEHNR and CDR2 FQNEAQ (reference sequence). The CDR3 DNA reads TGTGCCAGCAGCTTTCGTACAGGAGCCTACAATGAGCAGTTCTTC. Protein sequence: CASSFRTGAYNEQFF.

The chain has TRBV28 and TRBJ2-7; D possibly matches TRBD1 or TRBD2 (5 bases each). With 5 bases removed from V and 5 bases from J, the gap between germline ends came to 16 bases. This CDR3 spans 14 amino acids. Germline assignment: CDR1 MDHEN and CDR2 SYDVKM. CDR3 sequence reads: CASSRDRRVDEQYF. The CDR3 DNA sequence: TGTGCCAGCAGTCGGGACCGCCGGGTTGACGAGCAGTACTTC.

For this clonotype: Mismatch with germline at one junction end may stem from a read error. The genes are TRBV10-2 and TRBJ1-2; TRBD1 matches 7 bases. This CDR3 is 16 amino acids long. Germline assignment: CDR1 WSHSY and CDR2 SAAADI. CDR3 in DNA: TGCGCCAGCAGGGTGGGAACGGGACAGATGAACTCTGGCTACACCTTC. Protein product: CASRVGTGQMNSGYTF.

This clonotype was detected only a few times. The chain recombines TRBV19 with TRBJ1-5; D possibly corresponds to TRBD1 (6 bases). V was clipped by 3 bases and J by 2 bases, with 11 bases between them. CDR1 and CDR2 from the germline V gene are LNHDA and SQIVND (reference sequence). The CDR3 length is 15 residues. The CDR3 coding sequence is TGTGCCAGTAGTATGGGGGCTAGGGGCAATCAGCCCCAGCATTTT. This encodes CASSMGARGNQPQHF.

Only a few counts were recorded for this clonotype. The chain combines TRBV29-1 with TRBJ1-4; the D is unclear. The germline gives CDR1 SQVTM, CDR2 ANQGSEA. The CDR3 has 13 residues. V lost 6 bases and J lost 0, with 8 bases in between. CDR3 sequence: CSVGVATNEKLFF. The CDR3 DNA is TGCAGCGTCGGGGTTGCAACTAATGAAAAACTGTTTTTT.

The chain is built from TRBV6-1 and TRBJ2-2; TRBD2 is a possible D gene (5 bases). CDR1 is MNHNS and CDR2 is SASEGT in the germline V gene. This CDR3 is built from 15 residues. V lost 3 bases and J lost 2, with 10 bases in between. In DNA form, the CDR3 reads TGTGCCAGCAGTGAGCTGGAGGCAAACACCGGGGAGCTGTTTTTT. It yields the protein CASSELEANTGELFF.